Listed below are T cell receptor beta chains from one sample, sequenced in a study of T cells in Graves' hyperthyroidism and ophthalmopathy. TCRdb re-analysed the multiplex PCR reads in MiXCR, keeping a single row per CDR3 protein. This sample has hundreds of thousands of distinct CDR3 sequences; about a fifth occur once, and the top ten carry more than 30%. The sequencing sample was made of blood. The receptor set was obtained from a man aged 30-40 years with Graves' ophthalmopathy. The CDR3 runs from the conserved cysteine through the conserved F or W. Fields, in order: J gene, V gene, D gene, CDR3 protein. D genes are given only for firm matches.

TRBJ2-3	TRBV12-3/TRBV12-4	NA	CASSFSVSASTDTQYF
TRBJ2-2	TRBV6-4	TRBD1	CASRTGATGELFF
TRBJ2-1	TRBV11-2	TRBD1	CASSLVGGQGAKSSYNEQFF
TRBJ2-3	TRBV30	NA	CAWSHQGIKTDTQYF
TRBJ2-1	TRBV6-1	TRBD1	CASSLGQGAGDEQFF
TRBJ2-5	TRBV28	TRBD2	CASSSGRRETQYF
TRBJ2-2	TRBV11-2	NA	CASSDTGSSNTGELFF
TRBJ2-1	TRBV2	NA	CASSGEGRHVGEQFF
TRBJ2-2	TRBV5-1	NA	CASGRVAVNTGELFF
TRBJ2-6	TRBV29-1	NA	CSVAAGVGANVLTF
TRBJ2-3	TRBV4-1	TRBD2	CASSQGTSGSKDTQYF
TRBJ1-2	TRBV3-1	NA	CASSQQNYGYTF
TRBJ2-7	TRBV7-9	NA	CASSASLEQYF
TRBJ2-2	TRBV30	TRBD1	CAWSAAGTGDTGELFF
TRBJ2-7	TRBV28	NA	CASRRSIDEQYF
TRBJ2-7	TRBV7-9	TRBD1	CASSPGGPHYEQYF
TRBJ2-7	TRBV28	TRBD2	CASSLSASGSYEQYF
TRBJ2-5	TRBV13	TRBD2	CASSYRTSGTGVQETQYF
TRBJ2-4	TRBV2	NA	CAGRGGPNRVDIQYF
TRBJ1-5	TRBV28	NA	CASSFFWDGNQPQHF
TRBJ1-4	TRBV5-5	NA	CASSSNREGEKLFF
TRBJ1-1	TRBV7-8	NA	CASSLAGVRQGTEAFF
TRBJ2-7	TRBV28	TRBD2	CASSLGTSGSFRPEQYF
TRBJ2-5	TRBV6-2/TRBV6-3	TRBD2	CASNLGTSGIQYF
TRBJ2-6	TRBV6-1	NA	CASSYAESGANVLTF
TRBJ2-6	TRBV30	NA	CAWSTGSGANVLTF
TRBJ2-1	TRBV2	TRBD2	CASIQGGTSGLNEQFF
TRBJ2-7	TRBV29-1	TRBD2	CSVVSSGSYEQYF
TRBJ2-5	TRBV27	NA	CASSLLTARETQYF
TRBJ2-1	TRBV30	NA	CAWSVPRYLNNEQFF
TRBJ2-7	TRBV19	NA	CASSMALTASYEQYF
TRBJ2-3	TRBV30	TRBD2	CARSSGRTDTQYF
TRBJ2-7	TRBV28	TRBD2	CATLPSGRTDEQYF
TRBJ1-2	TRBV4-1	NA	CASSQGQGGVGNYGYTF
TRBJ1-5	TRBV20-1	TRBD1	CSARYRDRAQPQHF
TRBJ2-7	TRBV20-1	TRBD2	CSARDLGLAGESYEQYF
TRBJ1-4	TRBV20-1	NA	CSAKRQPTNEKLFF
TRBJ2-7	TRBV6-2/TRBV6-3	TRBD2	CASSYWGGTSYEQYF
TRBJ2-4	TRBV6-1	NA	CASSSTPTYIQYF
TRBJ2-7	TRBV6-1	NA	CASKGEGKYEQYF
TRBJ2-7	TRBV12-3/TRBV12-4	NA	CASSSVEGYEQYF
TRBJ1-6	TRBV28	TRBD1	CASIFNRQGVYSYNSPLHF
TRBJ2-5	TRBV4-2	NA	CASSPKGGGETQYF
TRBJ2-1	TRBV14	TRBD1	CASSQSGQGSNEQFF
TRBJ2-1	TRBV10-2	TRBD2	CASSEHKKGGTLSSYNEQFF
TRBJ2-5	TRBV20-1	NA	CSASPTRVKLVETQYF